The 21 T cell receptor beta chains given below trace back to one sample, sequenced in a study of T cells in Graves' hyperthyroidism and ophthalmopathy. RNA transcripts gave rise to amplified TCR beta CDR3 regions. The HTBI primer set served for first-round RT-PCR of the TCR CDR3. One entry per CDR3 protein results from TCRdb running MiXCR on the multiplex PCR reads. This table holds about 420,000 distinct CDR3 sequences, 15% to 17% found once. The sample taken for sequencing was blood. These receptors came from a woman aged 18-29 years with Graves' hyperthyroidism.

The rearrangement joins TRBV28 to TRBJ1-6; no clear D. The germline gives CDR1 MDHEN, CDR2 SYDVKM. Trimming took off 2 bases at V and 0 bases at J, with 5 bases between the two ends. The CDR3 covers 15 residues. The CDR3 DNA follows: TGTGCCAGCAGTTTAGACACCTCCTATAATTCACCCCTCCACTTT. Protein: CASSLDTSYNSPLHF.

In its sample, this clonotype was seen a few times. This chain connects TRBV5-6 to TRBJ1-6; the match to TRBD1 covers 7 bases. The V gene's germline CDR1 is SGHDT and CDR2 YYEEEE. This CDR3 region has 14 residues. V was clipped by 0 bases and J by 10 bases; unmatched bases: 4. The CDR3 protein is CASSLDRGWSPLHF. CDR3 coding DNA: TGTGCCAGCAGCTTGGACAGGGGTTGGTCACCCCTCCACTTT.

This clonotype was observed many times. The V gene is TRBV28, the J gene TRBJ1-5; 12 nucleotides align to TRBD1. CDR1 MDHEN and CDR2 SYDVKM come from the germline V gene. The CDR3 length is 15 residues. With V trimmed by 9 bases and J by 3 bases, 6 bases remained unmatched. The CDR3: CASIRDRGLNQPQHF. The CDR3 DNA follows: TGTGCCAGTATCCGGGACAGGGGGCTCAATCAGCCCCAGCATTTT.

This clonotype was counted ten times or more. V gene TRBV6-1 combines with J gene TRBJ1-2; the match to TRBD1 covers 10 bases. CDR1 is MNHNS and CDR2 is SASEGT in the germline V gene. CDR3 size: 14 residues. V was pared by 4 bases and J by 4 bases, with 3 bases of the junction left unmatched. CDR3 region: CASSATGGGYGYTF. The CDR3 nucleotides are TGTGCCAGCAGTGCGACAGGGGGCGGCTATGGCTACACCTTC.

This clonotype was found a few times. The chain employs TRBV2 and TRBJ1-4; a possible D gene is TRBD1 (5 bases). V gave up 6 bases and J gave up 3 bases, with 17 bases separating them. The germline V gene encodes CDR1 SNHLY and CDR2 FYNNEI. The CDR3 covers 16 residues. CDR3 loop: CASRARAGRANEKLFF. CDR3 nucleotides: TGTGCCAGCAGGGCCAGGGCAGGGAGAGCTAATGAAAAACTGTTTTTT.

This clonotype has at least ten counts. The chain employs TRBV11-3 and TRBJ2-2, with D unclear. The germline gives CDR1 SGHNT, CDR2 YENEEA. This CDR3 has 14 amino acids. The germline V and J ends were trimmed by 0 bases and 3 bases, with 5 bases remaining between them. Here the CDR3 reads CASSLERHTGELFF. DNA of the CDR3: TGTGCCAGCAGCTTAGAGAGGCACACCGGGGAGCTGTTTTTT.

V usage is TRBV5-1 and J usage is TRBJ1-1; TRBD1 is a possible D gene (6 bases). CDR1 is SGHRS and CDR2 is YFSETQ in the germline V gene. The CDR3 totals 15 residues. V lost 4 bases to trimming and J lost 5 bases, with 18 bases between them. CDR3 loop: CASSLVGQILTEAFF. The CDR3 nucleotides are TGCGCCAGCAGCCTCGTAGGACAGATACTTACTGAAGCTTTCTTT.

V usage is TRBV29-1 and J usage is TRBJ2-1, with 10 positions matching TRBD2. The V gene's germline CDR1 is SQVTM and CDR2 ANQGSEA. The ends lost 2 bases at V and 6 bases at J; junction bases unmatched: 10. This CDR3 has 16 amino acids. The CDR3 spells CSVELSGLAKGNEQFF. The CDR3 coding sequence is TGCAGCGTTGAATTATCGGGACTAGCGAAGGGCAATGAGCAGTTCTTC.

This clonotype has ten or more counts. CDR3 protein: CASSQAGQGAGELFF. As DNA, the CDR3 is TGTGCCAGCAGCCAAGCGGGTCAGGGAGCCGGGGAGCTGTTTTTT. This chain connects TRBV4-2 to TRBJ2-2; D may correspond to TRBD1 or TRBD2 (5 bases each). Germline V gene data show CDR1 as LGHNA and CDR2 as YNFKEQ. There are 15 residues in the CDR3. V was trimmed by 1 base and J by 6 bases, leaving 12 bases between them.

This clonotype showed up many times. This chain links TRBV6-2 or TRBV6-3 with TRBJ2-3; 10 nucleotides align to TRBD2. This CDR3 has 13 residues. Germline-derived CDR1 and CDR2 are MNHEY and SVGEGT. The V segment lost 2 bases and the J segment 10 bases; nucleotides outside the gene matches: 3. CDR3 coding DNA: TGTGCCAGCAGTTACATCGGGACTAGCGCGCAGTATTTT. It is translated as CASSYIGTSAQYF.

This clonotype has ten or more counts. J is TRBJ2-1 and V is TRBV12-5; 8 bases align to TRBD2. CDR1 LGHNT and CDR2 FRNRAP come from the germline V gene. With V trimmed by 0 bases and J by 2 bases, 9 bases remained unmatched. This CDR3 is built from 18 residues. The CDR3 sequence: CASGLVSSGLGTYNEQFF. The CDR3 nucleotides are TGTGCTAGTGGTTTGGTATCTAGCGGGTTGGGGACCTACAATGAGCAGTTCTTC.

The rearrangement links TRBV2 to TRBJ2-1, with 9 positions matching TRBD2. The CDR3 is 12 residues long. After removal of 10 bases from V and 6 bases from J, the junction contained 4 bases not matched to a gene. From germline, CDR1 is SNHLY and CDR2 FYNNEI. The CDR3 DNA sequence: TGTGCCATAACGGGACTAGCCAATGAGCAGTTCTTC. It yields the protein CAITGLANEQFF.

This clonotype was recorded many times. This chain links TRBV20-1 with TRBJ2-1, with TRBD2 matching over 10 bases. The CDR3 sequence is 13 residues long. Germline CDR1 and CDR2: DFQATT and SNEGSKA (reference sequence). V trimming: 7 bases; J trimming: 5 bases; junction bases outside the gene matches: 5. The CDR3 DNA follows: TGCAGTGTAGGTAGCGGGGGGCACAATGAGCAGTTCTTC. Its translation is CSVGSGGHNEQFF.

This clonotype was recorded at least ten times. This sequence joins TRBV2 and TRBJ2-7, with D tentatively TRBD2 (6 bases). The germline CDR1 and CDR2 sequences are SNHLY and FYNNEI. The CDR3 contains 18 residues. V lost 8 bases and J 0 bases, leaving 26 bases between the germline ends. CDR3 amino acids: CASGRSERPWRGSYEQYF. CDR3 sequence (DNA): TGTGCCAGCGGCCGCTCTGAACGTCCTTGGCGGGGCTCCTACGAGCAGTACTTC.

The sample holds many counts of this clonotype. The chain has TRBV12-3 or TRBV12-4 and TRBJ2-7; 11 nucleotides agree with TRBD1. The CDR3 runs 15 residues. J was trimmed by 3 bases and V by 3 bases; bases with no gene match: 4. CDR3 DNA sequence: TGTGCCAGCAGTTTGGGGACAGGGGGACTCTACGAGCAGTACTTC. Its translation is CASSLGTGGLYEQYF.

The sample holds a few counts of this clonotype. This sequence joins TRBV20-1 and TRBJ2-4; D is unclear. Germline V gene data show CDR1 as DFQATT and CDR2 as SNEGSKA (reference sequence). The CDR3 loop spans 10 amino acids. Trimming removed 2 bases from V and 10 bases from J, with 6 bases in between. DNA of the CDR3: TGCAGTGCTAGAACAGTTATTCAGTACTTC. Encoded protein: CSARTVIQYF.

V is TRBV25-1 and J is TRBJ1-1; D unresolved. Trimming shortened V by 3 bases and J by 1 base, and 6 bases separated the two germline ends. CDR3 length: 13 residues. Per the germline V gene, CDR1 is MGHDK and CDR2 is SYGVNS. CDR3 coding DNA: TGTGCCAGCAGTGATGTTTCGAACACTGAAGCTTTCTTT. Translated, it gives CASSDVSNTEAFF.

This clonotype was counted at least ten times. This chain uses TRBV20-1 with TRBJ2-3, with unresolved D. This CDR3 region has 15 residues. Trimming removed 3 bases at V and 5 bases at J, with 18 bases between. From germline, CDR1 is DFQATT and CDR2 SNEGSKA (reference sequence). CDR3 in amino acids: CSARPPGFVEDTQYF. As DNA, the CDR3 is TGCAGTGCTAGGCCACCCGGGTTCGTGGAAGATACGCAGTATTTT.

This clonotype turned up a few times. V and J are TRBV6-1 and TRBJ1-5; no clear D gene. Trimming left V 1 base short and J 0 bases short, with 7 bases between. The CDR3 sequence is 15 residues long. CDR1 and CDR2 (germline): MNHNS, SASEGT. Written as DNA, the CDR3 is TGTGCCAGCAGTGAAGAAGTTTATAGCAATCAGCCCCAGCATTTT. Its protein product is CASSEEVYSNQPQHF.

This clonotype has ten or more counts. The chain employs TRBV6-2 or TRBV6-3 and TRBJ2-6; 9 bases match TRBD1. V lost 6 bases, J lost 0 bases, and 6 bases stayed unmatched. The CDR3 has 17 amino acids. Germline CDR1 MNHEY, CDR2 SVGEGT. CDR3 nucleotides: TGTGCCAGCAGCACAGGGGGCGGCCGCTCTGGGGCCAACGTCCTGACTTTC. This sequence encodes CASSTGGGRSGANVLTF.

This clonotype was counted a few times. The chain links TRBV5-8 to TRBJ2-1, with 8 bases fitting TRBD2. The germline V gene has CDR1 SGHTS and CDR2 YDEGEE. The CDR3 loop spans 19 amino acids. J gave up 0 bases and V 6 bases, and 17 bases lay outside the gene matches. CDR3 protein: CASTKGGSGTPFSYNEQFF. The DNA for the CDR3 is TGTGCCAGCACCAAGGGGGGTAGCGGGACTCCTTTCTCCTACAATGAGCAGTTCTTC.